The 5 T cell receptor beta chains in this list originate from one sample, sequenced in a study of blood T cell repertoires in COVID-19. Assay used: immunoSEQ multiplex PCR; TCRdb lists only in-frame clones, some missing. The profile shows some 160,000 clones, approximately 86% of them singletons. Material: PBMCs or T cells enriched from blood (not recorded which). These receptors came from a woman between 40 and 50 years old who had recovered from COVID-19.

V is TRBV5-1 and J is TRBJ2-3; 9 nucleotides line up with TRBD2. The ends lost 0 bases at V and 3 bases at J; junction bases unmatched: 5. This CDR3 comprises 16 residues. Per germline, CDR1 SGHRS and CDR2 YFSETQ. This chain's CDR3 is CASSLEVAGATDTQYF. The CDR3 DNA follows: TGCGCCAGCAGCTTGGAGGTAGCGGGAGCTACAGATACGCAGTATTTT.

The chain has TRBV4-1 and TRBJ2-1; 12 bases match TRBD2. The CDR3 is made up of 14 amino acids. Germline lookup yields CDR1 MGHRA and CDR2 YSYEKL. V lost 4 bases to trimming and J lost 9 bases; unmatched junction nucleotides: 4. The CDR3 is CASSLLAGGGEQFF. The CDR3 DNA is TGCGCCAGCAGCCTCCTAGCGGGGGGGGGTGAGCAGTTCTTC.

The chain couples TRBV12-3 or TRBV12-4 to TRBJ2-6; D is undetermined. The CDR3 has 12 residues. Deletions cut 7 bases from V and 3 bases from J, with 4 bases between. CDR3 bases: TGTGCCAGCACGCGTGGGGCCAACGTCCTGACTTTC. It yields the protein CASTRGANVLTF.

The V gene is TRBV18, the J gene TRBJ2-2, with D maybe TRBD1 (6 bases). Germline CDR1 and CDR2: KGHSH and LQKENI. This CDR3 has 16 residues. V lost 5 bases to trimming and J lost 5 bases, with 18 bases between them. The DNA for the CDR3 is TGTGCCAGCTCATCCTTTTCGGCAGGGGATACCGGGGAGCTGTTTTTT. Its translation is CASSSFSAGDTGELFF.

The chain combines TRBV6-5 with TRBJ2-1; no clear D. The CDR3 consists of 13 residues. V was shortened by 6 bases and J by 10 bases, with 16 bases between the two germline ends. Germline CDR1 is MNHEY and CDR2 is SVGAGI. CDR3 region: CASSRAPTAEQFF. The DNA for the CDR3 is TGTGCCAGCAGCCGAGCCCCTACCGCGGAGCAGTTCTTC.